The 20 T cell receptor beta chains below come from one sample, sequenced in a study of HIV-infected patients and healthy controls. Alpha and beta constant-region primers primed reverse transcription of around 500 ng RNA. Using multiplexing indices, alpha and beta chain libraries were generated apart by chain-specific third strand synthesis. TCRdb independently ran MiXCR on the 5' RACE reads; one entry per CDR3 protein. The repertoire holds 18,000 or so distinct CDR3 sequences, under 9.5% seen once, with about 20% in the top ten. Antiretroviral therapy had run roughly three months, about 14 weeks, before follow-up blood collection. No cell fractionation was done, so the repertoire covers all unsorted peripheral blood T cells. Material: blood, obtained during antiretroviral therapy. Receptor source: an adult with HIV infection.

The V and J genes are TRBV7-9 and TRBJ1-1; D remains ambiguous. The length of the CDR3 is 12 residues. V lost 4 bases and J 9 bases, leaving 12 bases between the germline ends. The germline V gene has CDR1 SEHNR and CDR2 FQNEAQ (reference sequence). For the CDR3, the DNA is TGTGCCAGCAGCTCGACGGATCTCCAAGCTTTCTTT. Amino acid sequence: CASSSTDLQAFF.

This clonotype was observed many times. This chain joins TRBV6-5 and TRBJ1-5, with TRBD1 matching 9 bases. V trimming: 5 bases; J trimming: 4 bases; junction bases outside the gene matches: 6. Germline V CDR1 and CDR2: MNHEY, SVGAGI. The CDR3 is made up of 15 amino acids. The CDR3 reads CASSRQGVPNQPQHF. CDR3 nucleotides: TGTGCCAGCAGTCGACAGGGGGTCCCGAATCAGCCCCAGCATTTT.

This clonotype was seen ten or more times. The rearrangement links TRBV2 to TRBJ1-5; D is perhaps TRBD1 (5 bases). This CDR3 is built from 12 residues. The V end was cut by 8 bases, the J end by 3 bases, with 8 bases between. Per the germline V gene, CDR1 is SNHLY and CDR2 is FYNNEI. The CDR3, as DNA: TGTGCCAGCGGGGGGAACAATCAGCCCCAGCATTTT. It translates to CASGGNNQPQHF. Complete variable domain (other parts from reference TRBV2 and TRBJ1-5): EPEVTQTPSHQVTQMGQEVILRCVPISNHLYFYWYRQILGQKVEFLVSFYNNEISEKSEIFDDQFSVERPDGSNFTLKIRSTKLEDSAMYFCASGGNNQPQHFGDGTRLSIL.

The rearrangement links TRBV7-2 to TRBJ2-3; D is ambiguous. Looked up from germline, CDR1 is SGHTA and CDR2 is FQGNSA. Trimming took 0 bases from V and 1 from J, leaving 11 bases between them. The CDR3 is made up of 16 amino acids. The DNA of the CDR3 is TGTGCCAGCAGCTTAGCGTTGGCAGACGGCACAGATACGCAGTATTTT. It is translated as CASSLALADGTDTQYF.

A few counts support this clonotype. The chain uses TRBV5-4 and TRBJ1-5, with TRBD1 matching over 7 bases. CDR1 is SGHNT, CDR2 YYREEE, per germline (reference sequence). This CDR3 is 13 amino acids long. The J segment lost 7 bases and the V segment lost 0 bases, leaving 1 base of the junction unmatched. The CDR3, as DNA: TGTGCCAGCAGCTTGGGACAGGGCCAGCCCCAGCATTTT. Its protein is CASSLGQGQPQHF.

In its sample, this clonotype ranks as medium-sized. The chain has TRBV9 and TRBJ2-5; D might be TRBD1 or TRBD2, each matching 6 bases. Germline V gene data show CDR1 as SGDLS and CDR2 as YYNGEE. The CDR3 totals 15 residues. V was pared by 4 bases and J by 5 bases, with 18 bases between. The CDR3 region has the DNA TGTGCCAGCAGCCTGGTACAGGGAGGCAGGGAGACCCAGTACTTC. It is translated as CASSLVQGGRETQYF.

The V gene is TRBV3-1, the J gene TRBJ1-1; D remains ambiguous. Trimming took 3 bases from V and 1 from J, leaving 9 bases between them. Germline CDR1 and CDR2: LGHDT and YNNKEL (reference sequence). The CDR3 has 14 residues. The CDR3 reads CASSQEGKNTEAFF. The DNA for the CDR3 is TGTGCCAGCAGCCAGGAGGGAAAGAACACTGAAGCTTTCTTT. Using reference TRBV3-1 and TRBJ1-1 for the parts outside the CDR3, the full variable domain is DTAVSQTPKYLVTQMGNDKSIKCEQNLGHDTMYWYKQDSKKFLKIMFSYNNKELIINETVPNRFSPKSPDKAHLNLHINSLELGDSAVYFCASSQEGKNTEAFFGQGTRLTVV.

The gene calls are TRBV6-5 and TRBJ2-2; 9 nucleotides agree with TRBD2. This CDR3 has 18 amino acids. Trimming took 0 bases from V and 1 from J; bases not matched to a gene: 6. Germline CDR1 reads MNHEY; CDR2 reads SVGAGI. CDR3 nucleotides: TGTGCCAGCAGTTACTCAGTTAGCGGGGGCTTGAACACCGGGGAGCTGTTTTTT. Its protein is CASSYSVSGGLNTGELFF.

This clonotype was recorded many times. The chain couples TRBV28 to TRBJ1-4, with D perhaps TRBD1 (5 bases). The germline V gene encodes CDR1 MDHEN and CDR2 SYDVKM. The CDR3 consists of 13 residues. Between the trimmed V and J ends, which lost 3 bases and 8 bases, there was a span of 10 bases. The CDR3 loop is CASSLGRKEKLFF. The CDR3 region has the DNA TGTGCCAGCAGTTTGGGACGGAAAGAAAAACTGTTTTTT.

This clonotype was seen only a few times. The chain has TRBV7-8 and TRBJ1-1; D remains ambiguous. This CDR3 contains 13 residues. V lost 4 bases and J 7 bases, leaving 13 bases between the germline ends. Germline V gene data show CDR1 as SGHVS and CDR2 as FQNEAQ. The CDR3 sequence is CASSSIPESEAFF. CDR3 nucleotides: TGTGCCAGCAGCTCAATCCCCGAAAGTGAAGCTTTCTTT. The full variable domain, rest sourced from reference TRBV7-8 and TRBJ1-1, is GAGVSQSPRYKVAKRGQDVALRCDPISGHVSLFWYQQALGQGPEFLTYFQNEAQLDKSGLPSDRFFAERPEGSVSTLKIQRTQQEDSAVYLCASSSIPESEAFFGQGTRLTVV.

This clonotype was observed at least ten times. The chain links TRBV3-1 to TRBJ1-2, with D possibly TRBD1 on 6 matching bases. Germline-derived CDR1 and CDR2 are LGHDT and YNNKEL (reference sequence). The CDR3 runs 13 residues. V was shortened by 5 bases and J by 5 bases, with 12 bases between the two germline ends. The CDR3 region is CASSRDTDYGYTF. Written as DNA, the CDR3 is TGTGCCAGCAGCAGGGACACCGATTATGGCTACACCTTC. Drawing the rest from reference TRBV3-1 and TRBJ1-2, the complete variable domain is DTAVSQTPKYLVTQMGNDKSIKCEQNLGHDTMYWYKQDSKKFLKIMFSYNNKELIINETVPNRFSPKSPDKAHLNLHINSLELGDSAVYFCASSRDTDYGYTFGSGTRLTVV.

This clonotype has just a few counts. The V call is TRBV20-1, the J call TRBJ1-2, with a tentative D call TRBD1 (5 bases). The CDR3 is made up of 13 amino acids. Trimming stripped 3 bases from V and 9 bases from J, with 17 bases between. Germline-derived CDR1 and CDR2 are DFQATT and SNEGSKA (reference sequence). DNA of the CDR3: TGCAGTGCTAGCCCCCGGGACGGAGAACGCTACACCTTC. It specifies CSASPRDGERYTF.

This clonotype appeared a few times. The DNA for the CDR3 is TGCGCCAGCAGCCAAGATATTGGACTACAAGAGACCCAGTACTTC. This gives the protein CASSQDIGLQETQYF. The V call is TRBV4-1, the J call TRBJ2-5, with D perhaps TRBD2 (6 bases). The V and J ends lost 0 bases and 2 bases respectively, with 10 bases between them. Germline V gene sequence: CDR1 MGHRA, CDR2 YSYEKL. This CDR3 comprises 15 residues.

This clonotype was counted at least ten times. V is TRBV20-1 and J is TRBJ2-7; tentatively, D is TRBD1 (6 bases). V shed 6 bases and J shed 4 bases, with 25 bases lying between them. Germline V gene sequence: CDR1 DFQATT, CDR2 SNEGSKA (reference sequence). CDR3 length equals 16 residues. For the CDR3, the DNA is TGCAGTGCACCCCACATGCTCCCCGGACAGAATTACGAGCAGTACTTC. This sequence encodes CSAPHMLPGQNYEQYF.

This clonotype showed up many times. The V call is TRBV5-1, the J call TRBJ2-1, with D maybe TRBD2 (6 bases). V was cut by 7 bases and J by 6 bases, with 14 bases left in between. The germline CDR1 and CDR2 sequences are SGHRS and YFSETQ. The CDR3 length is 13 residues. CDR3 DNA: TGCGCCAGCGCAGAGACGCGGGGCAATGAGCAGTTCTTC. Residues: CASAETRGNEQFF. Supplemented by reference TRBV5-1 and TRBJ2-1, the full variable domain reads KAGVTQTPRYLIKTRGQQVTLSCSPISGHRSVSWYQQTPGQGLQFLFEYFSETQRNKGNFPGRFSGRQFSNSRSEMNVSTLELGDSALYLCASAETRGNEQFFGPGTRLTVL.

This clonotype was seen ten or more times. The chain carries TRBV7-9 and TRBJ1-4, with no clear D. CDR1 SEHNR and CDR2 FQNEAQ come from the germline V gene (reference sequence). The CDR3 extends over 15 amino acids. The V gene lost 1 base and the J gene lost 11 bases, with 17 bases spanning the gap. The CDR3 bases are TGTGCCAGCAGCTTAGACCAACCGGGTCTGGAGAAACTGTTTTTT. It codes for CASSLDQPGLEKLFF.

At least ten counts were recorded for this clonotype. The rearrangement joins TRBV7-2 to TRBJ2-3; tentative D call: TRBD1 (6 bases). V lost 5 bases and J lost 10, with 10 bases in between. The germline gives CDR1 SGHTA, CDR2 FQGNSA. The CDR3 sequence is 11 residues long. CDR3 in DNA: TGTGCCAGCAGCCGGGACACCGCGCAGTATTTT. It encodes CASSRDTAQYF.

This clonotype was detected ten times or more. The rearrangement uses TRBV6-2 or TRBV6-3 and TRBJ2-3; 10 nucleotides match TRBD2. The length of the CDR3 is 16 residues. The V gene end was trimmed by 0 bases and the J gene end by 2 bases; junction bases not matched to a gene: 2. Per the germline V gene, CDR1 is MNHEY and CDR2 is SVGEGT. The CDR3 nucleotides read TGTGCCAGCAGTTACTCAAGCGGGGGGGACACAGATACGCAGTATTTT. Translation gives CASSYSSGGDTDTQYF.

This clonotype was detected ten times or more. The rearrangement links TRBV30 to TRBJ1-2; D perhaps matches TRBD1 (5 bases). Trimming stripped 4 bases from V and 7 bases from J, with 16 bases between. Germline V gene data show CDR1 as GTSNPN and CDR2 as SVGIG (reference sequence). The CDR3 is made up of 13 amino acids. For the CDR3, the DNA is TGTGCCTGGAACGCCGCCAGGGTGGGTGGCTACACCTTC. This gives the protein CAWNAARVGGYTF.

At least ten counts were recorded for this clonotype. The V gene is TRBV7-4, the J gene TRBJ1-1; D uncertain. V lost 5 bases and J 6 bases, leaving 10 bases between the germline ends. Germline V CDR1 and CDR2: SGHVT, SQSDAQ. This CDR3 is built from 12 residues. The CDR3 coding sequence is TGTGCCAGCAGCCCCCGGGGTTCTGAAGCTTTCTTT. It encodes CASSPRGSEAFF.